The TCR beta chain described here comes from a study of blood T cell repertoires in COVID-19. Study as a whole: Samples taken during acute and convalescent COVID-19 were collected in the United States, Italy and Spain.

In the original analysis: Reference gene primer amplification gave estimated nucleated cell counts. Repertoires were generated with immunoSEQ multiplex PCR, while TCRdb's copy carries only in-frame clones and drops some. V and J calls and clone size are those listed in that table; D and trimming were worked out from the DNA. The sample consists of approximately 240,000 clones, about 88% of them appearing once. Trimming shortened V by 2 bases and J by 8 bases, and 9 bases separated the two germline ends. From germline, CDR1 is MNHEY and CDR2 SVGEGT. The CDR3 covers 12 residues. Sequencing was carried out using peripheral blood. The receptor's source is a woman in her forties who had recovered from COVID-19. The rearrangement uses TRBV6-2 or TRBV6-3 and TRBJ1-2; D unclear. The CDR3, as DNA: TGTGCCAGCAGTTACCCCACTATCGGCTACACCTTC. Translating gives CASSYPTIGYTF.